The clone carrying this TCR beta chain was seen more than once but under ten times. The target antigen is unknown. This specimen belongs to a study of metastatic and nonmetastatic thyroid tumors. Across the study: A comparison of repertoires was made across blood and tumor or nodule tissue from malignant and benign thyroid patients.

Study results and limitations: Versus benign nodules, malignant thyroid tumors reportedly had significantly higher TCR beta diversity, in blood and tumor.

Study processing details: CDR3 differences across clinicopathological groups were used to build a distant-metastasis classifier for papillary thyroid cancer. TCRdb re-called clones from the PCR reads using MiXCR. The V and J calls, along with clone size, are taken from TCRdb and not from the paper's own processing. The data show more than 40,000 clones, 20% to 25% seen once. Thyroid surgery had not been preceded by any treatment in any patient. Germline CDR1 LNHNV, CDR2 YYDKDF (reference sequence). The CDR3 length is 16 residues. Unmatched junction bases numbered 9, after V lost 3 bases and J lost 4 bases.

The rearrangement joins TRBV15 to TRBJ2-5, with 9 bases identical to TRBD2. The sequence derives from a female donor with papillary thyroid cancer or a benign thyroid nodule (not recorded which). Some clones in this sample may be carry-over from other donors' samples. Sequencing was done on a sample of tumor tissue. The CDR3 loop is CATSSRVSGSTETQYF. CDR3 DNA: TGTGCCACCAGCAGCAGGGTTAGCGGGAGTACAGAGACCCAGTACTTC.